This T cell receptor (beta chain) was identified during a study of T cell clones after liver transplantation. Looking at the study overall: TCRbeta sequencing after a pre-transplant mixed lymphocyte reaction identified graft-donor-reactive clones, later tracked in post-transplant blood. Subjects received no induction therapy and standard immunosuppression until randomization at 12-24 months post-transplant.

After removal of 4 bases from V and 1 base from J, the junction contained 8 bases not matched to a gene. Germline assignment: CDR1 SGHTA and CDR2 FQGNSA. The length of the CDR3 is 19 residues. Findings and caveats of the study: Donor-reactive sequences fell more than third party-reactive ones, suggesting partial deletion.

A remark on this clone: Its antigen is still unknown.

TCRdb's copy holds only in-frame clones and misses some; the assay was immunoSEQ multiplex PCR. The repertoire holds tens of thousands of clones, with 60% to 80% as singletons. The V gene is TRBV7-2, the J gene TRBJ2-3; 16 bases agree with TRBD2. The receptor was isolated from a human donor who received a liver transplant. The source material was CD4+ T cells from blood, sampled before liver transplant. The CDR3 reads CASSSRGGTSGGGTDTQYF. For the CDR3, the DNA is TGTGCCAGCAGCTCCCGAGGAGGGACTAGCGGGGGGGGCACAGATACGCAGTATTTT. Based on the CDR3 plus reference TRBV7-2 and TRBJ2-3, the full variable domain is GAGVSQSPSNKVTEKGKDVELRCDPISGHTALYWYRQSLGQGLEFLIYFQGNSAPDKSGLPSDRFSAERTGGSVSTLTIQRTQQEDSAVYLCASSSRGGTSGGGTDTQYFGPGTRLTVL.